This T cell receptor (beta chain) was recovered during a study of type 1 and type 2 diabetes patients listed by TCRdb under 2016. With respect to the entire study: Nine type 1 diabetes patients, four type 2 diabetes patients and roughly 6 nondiabetic controls, all recruited in China, made up the cohort. Across the study, CD4+ and CD8+ T cells were positively selected from PBMCs by means of CD4 or CD8 MicroBeads on MACS columns. A total of 15 million to 20 million paired-end reads were generated across the whole study. TCRbeta repertoires were profiled by high-throughput sequencing in the study to compare type 1 diabetes, type 2 diabetes and nondiabetic individuals. For the type 1 diabetes patients, the type 2 diabetes patients acted as a disease comparison group. When roughly 20-cycle amplification was compared with approximately 25-cycle amplification, V gene usage looked similar, suggesting that primer efficiencies were similar and PCR bias was random. TCRbeta libraries were sequenced paired-end on Illumina HiSeq 2000 or MiSeq instruments. Broad study findings and their caveats: Because only a limited number of T2D and control samples were sequenced, some T1D-only HECs might also be present in more T2D or control samples. High diversity was shown by type 2 diabetes repertoires, and the diversity was significantly greater than that of type 1 diabetes repertoires in both CD4+ and CD8+ T cells. Type 2 diabetes patients had few highly-expanded CD4+ clones (median one), and those clones made up a median approximately 3.9% of reads. V and J gene usage patterns of type 2 diabetes and control samples were highly correlated, averaging roughly 0.97 between samples. Study groups were not matched for age and gender, which possibly biased interpretation.

TCRdb names Illumina MiSeq as the instrument used. Genomic DNA from sorted T cell subsets served as template for TCRbeta CDR3 amplification. The TCRbeta CDR3 region was amplified by multiplex PCR with 30 forward and 13 reverse primers. After the PCR products were purified with AMPure XP beads, a second PCR of roughly 26 cycles was run to add indices and adaptors. Before sequencing, the libraries were purified from gel with the QIAquick Gel Extraction Kit. On the study's bioinformatics: Paired-end reads were merged with FLASH and aligned to IMGT V, D and J germline references using IgBLAST. Reads with less than 70% alignment identity to germline references were removed, leaving approximately 11 million reads across the study. IMGT definitions were followed to assign CDR3 boundaries, reading frame and productivity. A highly-expanded clone was defined as any clone making up 1% or more of reads, and normalized Shannon entropy served as the measure of diversity. Unpaired two-tailed t-tests were used to test group differences in Shannon entropy. The public sequencing data were trimmed at Q25 with fastp and processed into clonotypes with MiXCR by TCRdb, which kept only in-frame beta chains. CDR3 protein duplicates are merged, each entry listing the most common genes and DNA. These V and J calls are TCRdb output, not the study's own analysis. The sample contains about 270,000 distinct CDR3 sequences, 45% to 60% of them found a single time. Of the sample, around 15% is held by the ten largest clones.

Comment on this clonotype: Which antigen it targets is not known. One base away there is no much larger clone; base qualities are not given.

Every diabetic patient fulfilled standard classification criteria for type 1 or type 2 diabetes, and glucose and C-peptide were measured using WHO-recommended methods. Donors with other autoimmune diseases or infections within the previous four weeks were excluded. A roughly 9.7-milliliter sample of peripheral blood was drawn from every participant. PBMCs were isolated with LymphoPrep density separation. The sequence was obtained from a man aged 18 to 35 with type 2 diabetes. Sequencing was carried out using peripheral blood mononuclear cells (PBMCs).

Here the CDR3 is given as CASSGRADEQFF. The DNA sequence is as follows: TGTGCCAGCAGCGGGAGAGCGGATGAGCAGTTCTTC. The rearrangement joined TRBV7-9 to TRBJ2-1, with TRBD2 tentatively as D gene (5 bases match). In the germline V gene (reference sequence), CDR1 corresponds to SEHNR and CDR2 to FQNEAQ. Inclusive of the bounding cysteine and phenylalanine, the CDR3 is 12 residues long. Just CDR3 DNA is preserved here, 36 bases in frame from base 1. The junction carries 10 bases between V and J, which are trimmed by 5 bases and 8 bases respectively.